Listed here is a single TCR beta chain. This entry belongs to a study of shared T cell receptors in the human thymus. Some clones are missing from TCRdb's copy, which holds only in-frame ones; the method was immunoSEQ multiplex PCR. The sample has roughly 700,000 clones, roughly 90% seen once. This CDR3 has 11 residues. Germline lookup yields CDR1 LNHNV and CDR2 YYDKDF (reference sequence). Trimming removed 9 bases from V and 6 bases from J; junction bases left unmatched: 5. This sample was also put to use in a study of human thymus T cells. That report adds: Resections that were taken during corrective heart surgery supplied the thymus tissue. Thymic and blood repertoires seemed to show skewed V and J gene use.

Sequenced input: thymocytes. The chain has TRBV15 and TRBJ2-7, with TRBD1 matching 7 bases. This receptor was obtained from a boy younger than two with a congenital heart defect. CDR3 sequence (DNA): TGTGCCACGAAGGACAGGAGCGAGCAGTACTTC. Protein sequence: CATKDRSEQYF.